Following are 5 T cell receptor beta chains from one sample sequenced in a study of T cell responses to AZD1222 COVID-19 vaccine (dated by TCRdb to about 2021). This specimen's time point label, interpreted: about 28 days (+/-7) after the second vaccine dose. The library was generated by the immunoSEQ multiplex PCR assay. The table was pulled from immuneACCESS by TCRdb, which kept in-frame rearrangements only. Such tables lose some clones; where checked, under half of the loss comes from unresolved V genes, and the rest has no known cause. The sample data list roughly 140,000 clones, and about 92% of these were observed just once. The ten largest clones capture roughly 3.4% of the sample. The sequencing here drew on peripheral blood, taken 28 days after the second AZD1222 dose. These receptor sequences come from an adult who received the AZD1222 COVID-19 vaccine.

This clone was observed a single time. The gene calls are TRBV28 and TRBJ2-1, with no clear D. CDR1 MDHEN and CDR2 SYDVKM come from the germline V gene. The CDR3 runs 15 residues. The V end was cut by 7 bases, the J end by 7 bases, with 20 bases between. The CDR3 sequence: CASTPDGPPLNEQFF. CDR3 nucleotide sequence: TGTGCCAGCACCCCAGACGGGCCCCCCTTGAATGAGCAGTTCTTC.

V gene TRBV2 combines with J gene TRBJ1-2, with no clear D. This CDR3 is 15 amino acids long. Trimming left V 2 bases short and J 2 bases short, with 12 bases between. Looked up from germline, CDR1 is SNHLY and CDR2 is FYNNEI. CDR3 protein: CASSEIGQSNYGYTF. In DNA, the CDR3 is TGTGCCAGCAGTGAAATTGGCCAATCCAACTATGGCTACACCTTC.

The chain recombines TRBV19 with TRBJ1-1; D is unresolved. The CDR3 is made up of 14 amino acids. Germline V gives CDR1 LNHDA, CDR2 SQIVND (reference sequence). Deletions cut 3 bases from V and 5 bases from J, with 13 bases between. CDR3 residues: CASSMKGLLTEAFF. The DNA of the CDR3 is TGTGCCAGTAGTATGAAAGGGCTGTTGACTGAAGCTTTCTTT.

This sequence joins TRBV7-3 and TRBJ2-7; no definite D call. CDR3 length: 14 residues. V was cut by 3 bases and J by 2 bases, with 11 bases left in between. Germline V gene data show CDR1 as SGHTA and CDR2 as FQGTGA. CDR3 sequence reads: CASSLEIPTYEQYF. The CDR3 region has the DNA TGTGCCAGCAGCTTGGAGATCCCAACCTACGAGCAGTACTTC.

This chain joins TRBV19 and TRBJ2-7; D remains ambiguous. The CDR3 has 12 residues. The germline gives CDR1 LNHDA, CDR2 SQIVND (reference sequence). V lost 3 bases to trimming and J lost 2 bases, with 5 bases between them. The CDR3 loop reads CASSIGPYEQYF. In DNA, the CDR3 is TGTGCCAGTAGTATTGGGCCCTACGAGCAGTACTTC.